These 28 T cell receptor beta chains share one sample of origin, sequenced in a study of patients and donors after allogeneic stem cell transplantation. TCRdb re-called the RT-PCR reads through MiXCR, storing one row per CDR3 protein. Of about 90,000 distinct CDR3 sequences in the sample, roughly 43% were seen once. Sequenced input: blood, either unsorted or a sorted T cell fraction (not recorded which). All receptors come from a human donor who was either an allogeneic HSCT recipient or a stem cell or donor lymphocyte infusion donor (not recorded which). It is not recorded whose cells these are; they may come from a transplant donor.

This clonotype has a count of ten or more. The CDR3 DNA reads as TGTGCCAGCAGTGACCAACAGGGCTATAGCAATCAGCCCCAGCATTTT. Translated: CASSDQQGYSNQPQHF. The gene calls are TRBV12-3 or TRBV12-4 and TRBJ1-5, with D tentatively TRBD1 (6 bases). The ends were cut back, 5 bases at V and 0 bases at J, with 14 bases in the middle. CDR3 size: 16 residues.

The rearrangement uses TRBV6-5 and TRBJ1-3; no firm D call. The germline V gene has CDR1 MNHEY and CDR2 SVGAGI. V was cut by 4 bases and J by 0 bases, with 13 bases left in between. The CDR3 runs 16 residues. In DNA, the CDR3 is TGTGCCAGCAGTTTCCGTCCAGTGAACTCTGGAAACACCATATATTTT. It encodes CASSFRPVNSGNTIYF.

This chain uses TRBV5-1 with TRBJ1-2, with 8 positions matching TRBD1. Germline trimming cut 4 bases from V and 7 bases from J; bases unmatched to any gene: 9. CDR3 size: 14 residues. Germline CDR1 and CDR2: SGHRS and YFSETQ. The CDR3 here is CASSGTQGAGGYTF. As DNA, the CDR3 is TGCGCCAGCAGCGGGACCCAGGGGGCCGGTGGCTACACCTTC.

J is TRBJ2-5 and V is TRBV27, with a tentative D call TRBD2 (5 bases). Germline CDR1 and CDR2: MNHEY and SMNVEV (reference sequence). The CDR3 spans 14 residues. Trimming cost V 0 bases and J 5 bases, with 10 bases left between them. The DNA of the CDR3 is TGTGCCAGCAGTTTATCCCGGGGTGGTGAGACCCAGTACTTC. It codes for CASSLSRGGETQYF.

The V call is TRBV4-1, the J call TRBJ1-1; tentatively, D is TRBD1 (6 bases). CDR3 length: 14 residues. CDR1 and CDR2 from the germline V gene are MGHRA and YSYEKL. V was shortened by 0 bases and J by 6 bases, with 11 bases between the two germline ends. The CDR3 loop is CASSQDTGRPEAFF. In DNA form, the CDR3 reads TGCGCCAGCAGCCAAGATACAGGGAGACCTGAAGCTTTCTTT.

On this clonotype itself: One end of the junction fails to match germline, which may point to a read error. The V gene is TRBV7-7, the J gene TRBJ2-3; D not certain. Looked up from germline, CDR1 is SSHAT and CDR2 is FNYEAQ (reference sequence). CDR3 size: 13 residues. CDR3 coding DNA: TGTGCTAGCAGCTACCAATTCACAGATACGCAGTATTTT. Translated, it gives CASSYQFTDTQYF.

The chain joins TRBV20-1 to TRBJ1-1, with TRBD1 as a possible D gene (6 bases). Germline V gives CDR1 DFQATT, CDR2 SNEGSKA (reference sequence). The V end lost 2 bases, the J end lost 3 bases, and 10 bases lay between the germline ends. The CDR3 sequence is 13 residues long. CDR3 sequence: CSARWDTYTEAFF. The CDR3 coding sequence is TGCAGTGCTAGATGGGACACCTACACTGAAGCTTTCTTT.

This clonotype has only one observation. This chain joins TRBV12-3 or TRBV12-4 and TRBJ1-1, with 7 bases identical to TRBD1. The CDR3 sequence is 13 residues long. Trimming took 6 bases from V and 5 from J; bases not matched to a gene: 6. Written as DNA, the CDR3 is TGTGCCAGCAGGTCAGGGGGAGGGACTGAAGCTTTCTTT. It codes for CASRSGGGTEAFF.

The rearrangement uses TRBV12-5 and TRBJ1-5, with TRBD1 matching 7 bases. The CDR3 totals 18 residues. CDR1 LGHNT and CDR2 FRNRAP come from the germline V gene. V lost 7 bases and J lost 9; bases outside the gene matches: 24. In DNA form, the CDR3 reads TGTGCTAGTGCCTACGGACCTCGACAGGGCGAGGGGTTGGGGCCCCAGCATTTT. This sequence encodes CASAYGPRQGEGLGPQHF.

The J gene is TRBJ2-1, the V gene TRBV5-1; 8 positions match TRBD2. The CDR3 runs to 15 residues. Germline trimming cut 1 base from V and 0 bases from J; bases unmatched to any gene: 0. Germline-derived CDR1 and CDR2 are SGHRS and YFSETQ. The CDR3 DNA reads TGCGCCAGCAGCTTGAGCGGGAGCTCCTACAATGAGCAGTTCTTC. It translates to CASSLSGSSYNEQFF.

The chain carries TRBV11-2 and TRBJ1-1, with a tentative D call TRBD1 (5 bases). V gave up 4 bases and J gave up 1 base, with 7 bases separating them. Germline CDR1 and CDR2: SGHAT and FQNNGV. The CDR3 totals 13 residues. The CDR3 is CASSSGTNTEAFF. DNA of the CDR3: TGTGCCAGCAGCTCGGGGACGAACACTGAAGCTTTCTTT. The full variable domain, with the rest looked up from reference TRBV11-2 and TRBJ1-1, is EAGVAQSPRYKIIEKRQSVAFWCNPISGHATLYWYQQILGQGPKLLIQFQNNGVVDDSQLPKDRFSAERLKGVDSTLKIQPAKLEDSAVYLCASSSGTNTEAFFGQGTRLTVV.

This clonotype appeared a few times. V gene TRBV27 combines with J gene TRBJ1-6; D unresolved. Trimming took 6 bases from V and 0 from J, leaving 12 bases between them. This CDR3 is built from 16 residues. CDR1 is MNHEY and CDR2 is SMNVEV in the germline V gene (reference sequence). CDR3 sequence: CASRLTRNSYNSPLHF. The CDR3 DNA reads as TGTGCCAGCAGACTAACAAGGAACTCCTATAATTCACCCCTCCACTTT.

The genes are TRBV6-5 and TRBJ2-2; TRBD2 might be the D (7 bases). The CDR3 runs 16 residues. Trimming took 6 bases from V and 4 from J, leaving 18 bases between them. The germline CDR1 and CDR2 sequences are MNHEY and SVGAGI. The CDR3 DNA reads as TGTGCCAGCAGCACCCCCCGGAGGGGGGGCACCGGGGAGCTGTTTTTT. It translates to CASSTPRRGGTGELFF.

This clonotype occurred a few times. The gene calls are TRBV3-1 and TRBJ2-4; D call uncertain. V lost 5 bases to trimming and J lost 9 bases, with 8 bases between them. CDR3 length: 11 residues. CDR1 is LGHDT and CDR2 is YNNKEL in the germline V gene (reference sequence). In nucleotides, the CDR3 is TGTGCCAGCAGCTCGCTTAGCATTCAGTACTTC. Protein: CASSSLSIQYF.

This clonotype was recorded only once. The J gene is TRBJ2-3, the V gene TRBV20-1; D might be TRBD1 (5 bases). This CDR3 region has 16 residues. V dropped 3 bases and J dropped 2 bases, with 18 bases sitting between them. The germline V gene encodes CDR1 DFQATT and CDR2 SNEGSKA (reference sequence). The DNA for the CDR3 is TGCAGTGCTAGCTCCCGGGTACAGGCACACACAGATACGCAGTATTTT. Its translation: CSASSRVQAHTDTQYF.

This clonotype came up a few times. This chain joins TRBV20-1 and TRBJ1-2; 10 bases map to TRBD1. The CDR3 is made up of 15 amino acids. Trimming took 2 bases from V and 5 from J; bases not matched to a gene: 8. The germline V gene has CDR1 DFQATT and CDR2 SNEGSKA (reference sequence). The CDR3 bases are TGCAGTGCTAGATCTTTAGGACAGGGGGTTTATGGCTACACCTTC. As protein: CSARSLGQGVYGYTF.

This clonotype was counted a few times. The CDR3 protein is CASSQTTVIASHDYGYTF. The CDR3 DNA is TGCGCCAGCAGCCAAACGACAGTTATCGCCTCCCACGACTATGGCTACACCTTC. J is TRBJ1-2 and V is TRBV4-3; a weak D match, TRBD1 (5 bases). This CDR3 comprises 18 residues. V was trimmed by 2 bases and J by 3 bases, leaving 22 bases between them. Germline V gene lookup returns CDR1 LGHNA and CDR2 YSLEER.

This clonotype was recorded only once. The chain recombines TRBV20-1 with TRBJ2-7, with TRBD2 matching over 8 bases. This CDR3 is built from 14 residues. Germline trimming cut 1 base from V and 2 bases from J; bases unmatched to any gene: 4. Looked up from germline, CDR1 is DFQATT and CDR2 is SNEGSKA (reference sequence). CDR3 protein: CSARGPGGPYEQYF. DNA of the CDR3: TGCAGTGCTAGAGGCCCGGGAGGGCCCTACGAGCAGTACTTC.

CDR3 nucleotides: TGCGCCAGCAGCCAAGATATTTGGACAGGGGATCTCTCTGGAAACACCATATATTTT. Translated, it gives CASSQDIWTGDLSGNTIYF. The chain combines TRBV4-3 with TRBJ1-3, with 9 bases identical to TRBD1. Germline loops: CDR1 LGHNA, CDR2 YSLEER. This CDR3 is built from 19 residues. V lost 0 bases to trimming and J lost 0 bases; unmatched junction nucleotides: 9.

The chain uses TRBV10-3 and TRBJ2-5; 8 nucleotides agree with TRBD1. This CDR3 has 15 amino acids. Germline V lookup: CDR1 ENHRY, CDR2 SYGVKD. V dropped 4 bases and J dropped 4; count of bases not matched to a gene: 8. This chain's CDR3 is CAISGTGRLGETQYF. CDR3 in DNA: TGTGCCATCAGTGGGACAGGGAGGCTGGGAGAGACCCAGTACTTC.

The V and J genes are TRBV12-3 or TRBV12-4 and TRBJ2-7; TRBD1 matches at 11 bases. The V and J ends lost 1 base and 3 bases, in that order; junction bases with no gene match: 2. CDR3 length: 15 amino acids. This chain's CDR3 is CASSLVGTGGYEQYF. The DNA of the CDR3 is TGTGCCAGCAGTTTAGTCGGGACAGGGGGCTACGAGCAGTACTTC.

This clonotype was seen a handful of times. The chain recombines TRBV20-1 with TRBJ1-1, with D unclear. V lost 4 bases and J lost 7, with 7 bases in between. Per germline, CDR1 DFQATT and CDR2 SNEGSKA (reference sequence). The CDR3 is made up of 10 amino acids. Written as DNA, the CDR3 is TGCAGTGCTACGCAGATTGAAGCTTTCTTT. This sequence encodes CSATQIEAFF.

This chain uses TRBV6-5 with TRBJ1-2; a possible D gene is TRBD1 (6 bases). The germline CDR1 and CDR2 sequences are MNHEY and SVGAGI. Trimming shortened V by 0 bases and J by 4 bases, and 18 bases separated the two germline ends. CDR3 length equals 17 residues. The CDR3 protein is CASSYSSQRQALYGYTF. Here the CDR3 DNA reads TGTGCCAGCAGTTACTCGTCCCAGAGACAGGCGCTCTATGGCTACACCTTC.

The chain recombines TRBV20-1 with TRBJ1-4; D remains unclear. Trimming shortened V by 1 base and J by 3 bases, and 9 bases separated the two germline ends. The CDR3 sequence is 14 residues long. From germline, CDR1 is DFQATT and CDR2 SNEGSKA (reference sequence). Here the CDR3 DNA reads TGCAGTGCTAGAGCGGGCAGAGCTAATGAAAAACTGTTTTTT. As protein: CSARAGRANEKLFF.

This clonotype was seen a handful of times. The DNA of the CDR3 is TGCAGCGTTTACAGGGAGGCTAACTATGGCTACACCTTC. It specifies CSVYREANYGYTF. This chain connects TRBV29-1 to TRBJ1-2, with D possibly being TRBD1 (6 bases). The CDR3 consists of 13 residues. V lost 5 bases, J lost 0 bases, and 10 bases lay in between. Germline V gene data show CDR1 as SQVTM and CDR2 as ANQGSEA.

This sequence joins TRBV9 and TRBJ1-6; unclear D gene. This CDR3 is built from 15 residues. The V and J ends lost 0 bases and 0 bases respectively, with 4 bases between them. CDR1 is SGDLS, CDR2 YYNGEE, per germline. The CDR3 DNA follows: TGTGCCAGCAGCGTAGAGGGCTCCTATAATTCACCCCTCCACTTT. This encodes CASSVEGSYNSPLHF.

This chain joins TRBV28 and TRBJ1-5; 7 bases match TRBD1. Germline V gene sequence: CDR1 MDHEN, CDR2 SYDVKM. This CDR3 comprises 17 residues. The trim removed 6 bases at V and 2 bases at J, leaving 13 bases unmatched. This CDR3 is CASSRDSHKGGNQPQHF. The CDR3 DNA reads TGTGCCAGCAGCAGGGACAGTCACAAGGGGGGCAATCAGCCCCAGCATTTT.

J is TRBJ1-1 and V is TRBV5-1, with 11 bases matching TRBD1. The CDR3 runs 16 residues. V trimming: 4 bases; J trimming: 1 base; junction bases outside the gene matches: 6. The germline gives CDR1 SGHRS, CDR2 YFSETQ. CDR3 residues: CASSLQDRGPNTEAFF. CDR3 DNA sequence: TGCGCCAGCAGCCTCCAGGACAGGGGGCCGAACACTGAAGCTTTCTTT.